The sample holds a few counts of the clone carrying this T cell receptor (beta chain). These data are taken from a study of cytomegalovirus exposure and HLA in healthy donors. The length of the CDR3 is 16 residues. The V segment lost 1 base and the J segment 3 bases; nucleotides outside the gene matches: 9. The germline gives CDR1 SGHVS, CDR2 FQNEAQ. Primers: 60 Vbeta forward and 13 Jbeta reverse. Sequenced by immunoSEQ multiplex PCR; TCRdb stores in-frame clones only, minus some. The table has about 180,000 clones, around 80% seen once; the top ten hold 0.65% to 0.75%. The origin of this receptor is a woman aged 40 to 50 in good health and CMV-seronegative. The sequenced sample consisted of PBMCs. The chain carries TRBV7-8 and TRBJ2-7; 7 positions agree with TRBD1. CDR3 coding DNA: TGTGCCAGCAGCTTAGGGACAGGACTCCTCTACTACGAGCAGTACTTC. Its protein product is CASSLGTGLLYYEQYF.